The 5 T cell receptor beta chains listed next were all sequenced from one sample in a study of identical twins. One entry per CDR3 protein, called by TCRdb with MiXCR from the 5' RACE reads. Of hundreds of thousands of distinct CDR3 sequences listed, around an eighth are singletons. The same specimen was also included in a second study, on yellow fever vaccine responses in identical twins.

Input material: PBMCs. These receptors were obtained from a woman between 18 and 29 years old in good health.

This clonotype came up a few times. The chain joins TRBV5-6 to TRBJ2-3, with D possibly TRBD2 on 5 matching bases. The CDR3 spans 17 residues. Germline CDR1 SGHDT, CDR2 YYEEEE. V was pared by 4 bases and J by 1 base, with 19 bases between. The CDR3 sequence is CASSRPSFERRTDTQYF. The CDR3 bases are TGTGCCAGCAGCCGCCCCTCCTTCGAGCGGCGCACAGATACGCAGTATTTT.

The rearrangement uses TRBV20-1 and TRBJ2-3, with D unresolved. The CDR3 runs to 16 residues. Germline V lookup: CDR1 DFQATT, CDR2 SNEGSKA (reference sequence). V was clipped by 3 bases and J by 2 bases, with 18 bases between them. CDR3 coding DNA: TGCAGTGCTAGGAATGACTTGGGTGTCCCCACAGATACGCAGTATTTT. Translation: CSARNDLGVPTDTQYF.

This clonotype was seen repeatedly, ten times or more. The CDR3 DNA is TGTGCCAGCAGTTACTCTCCCCCTAACTATGGCTACACCTTC. As protein: CASSYSPPNYGYTF. This sequence joins TRBV6-5 and TRBJ1-2; D remains unclear. CDR3 size: 14 residues. Germline CDR1 reads MNHEY; CDR2 reads SVGAGI. V was pared by 0 bases and J by 0 bases, with 5 bases between.

This clonotype was observed a few times. V is TRBV24-1 and J is TRBJ2-1; 10 positions agree with TRBD1. This CDR3 region has 16 residues. Germline V CDR1 and CDR2: KGHDR, SFDVKD. V lost 7 bases and J lost 7; bases outside the gene matches: 12. The CDR3 DNA reads as TGTGCCACCAGCCCGGCCGGGACAGGGGACGGGAATGAGCAGTTCTTC. Its protein product is CATSPAGTGDGNEQFF.

There are many counts of this clonotype. The rearrangement links TRBV2 to TRBJ1-1; no clear D gene. With 6 bases removed from V and 5 bases from J, the gap between germline ends came to 4 bases. Germline assignment: CDR1 SNHLY and CDR2 FYNNEI. There are 10 residues in the CDR3. The CDR3 loop reads CASRGTEAFF. DNA of the CDR3: TGTGCCAGCAGGGGGACTGAAGCTTTCTTT.